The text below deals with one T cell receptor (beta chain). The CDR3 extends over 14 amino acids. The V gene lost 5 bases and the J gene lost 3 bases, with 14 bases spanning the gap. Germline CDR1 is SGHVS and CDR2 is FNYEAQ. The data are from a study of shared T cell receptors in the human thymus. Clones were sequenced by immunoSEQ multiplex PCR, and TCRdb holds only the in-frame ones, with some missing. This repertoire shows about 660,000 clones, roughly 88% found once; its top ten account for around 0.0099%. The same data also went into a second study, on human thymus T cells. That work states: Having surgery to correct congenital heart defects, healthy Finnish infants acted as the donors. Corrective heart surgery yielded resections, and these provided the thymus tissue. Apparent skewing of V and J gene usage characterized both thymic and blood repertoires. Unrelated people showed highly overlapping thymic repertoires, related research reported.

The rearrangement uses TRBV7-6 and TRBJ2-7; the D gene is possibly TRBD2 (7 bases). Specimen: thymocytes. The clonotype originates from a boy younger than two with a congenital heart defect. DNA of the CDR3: TGTGCCAGCAGCCCCGGGGGGCAAGTCTACGAGCAGTACTTC. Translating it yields CASSPGGQVYEQYF.